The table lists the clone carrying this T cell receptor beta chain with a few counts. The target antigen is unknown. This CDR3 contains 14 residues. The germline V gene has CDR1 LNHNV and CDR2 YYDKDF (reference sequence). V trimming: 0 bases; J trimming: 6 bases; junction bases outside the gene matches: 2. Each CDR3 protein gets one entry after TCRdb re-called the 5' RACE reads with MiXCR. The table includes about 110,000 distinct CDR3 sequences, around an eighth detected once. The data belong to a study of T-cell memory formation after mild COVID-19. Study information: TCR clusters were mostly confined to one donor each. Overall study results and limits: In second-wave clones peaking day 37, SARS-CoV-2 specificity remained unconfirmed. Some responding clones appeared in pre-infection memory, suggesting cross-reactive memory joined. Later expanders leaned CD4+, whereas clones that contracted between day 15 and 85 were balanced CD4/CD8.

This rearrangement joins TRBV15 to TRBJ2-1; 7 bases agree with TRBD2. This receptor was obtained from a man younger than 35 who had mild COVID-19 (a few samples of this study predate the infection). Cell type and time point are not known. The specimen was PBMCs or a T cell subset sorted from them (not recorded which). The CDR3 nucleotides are TGTGCCACCAGCAGAGATGGGGGGGGCAATGAGCAGTTCTTC. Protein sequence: CATSRDGGGNEQFF.